These 21 T cell receptor beta chains were sequenced from one sample in a study of control samples from healthy donors and cancer patients. The protocol was immunoSEQ multiplex PCR, while the TCRdb copy is restricted to in-frame clones and leaves out a portion. This table has around 170,000 clones, around nine tenths appearing once. The sample comprised blood. These receptors originate from a woman in her twenties or thirties in good health.

V gene TRBV5-1 combines with J gene TRBJ2-3; D is ambiguous. Germline V gene data show CDR1 as SGHRS and CDR2 as YFSETQ. The CDR3 contains 12 residues. Deletions cut 0 bases from V and 7 bases from J, with 6 bases between. The CDR3 loop reads CASSLEQHTQYF. The CDR3 DNA is TGCGCCAGCAGCTTGGAACAACATACGCAGTATTTT.

The V call is TRBV9, the J call TRBJ2-7; D may be TRBD1 (6 bases). With 0 bases removed from V and 2 bases from J, the gap between germline ends came to 15 bases. This CDR3 has 16 residues. Per germline, CDR1 SGDLS and CDR2 YYNGEE. The CDR3 protein is CASSVGSTGATYEQYF. For the CDR3, the DNA is TGTGCCAGCAGCGTAGGGTCGACAGGCGCGACCTACGAGCAGTACTTC.

The gene calls are TRBV6-5 and TRBJ2-1, with 10 bases that match TRBD2. CDR3 length: 15 amino acids. The germline CDR1 and CDR2 sequences are MNHEY and SVGAGI. The junction had 11 bases not matched to a gene; V was cut back by 8 bases and J by 7 bases. CDR3 nucleotide sequence: TGTGCCAGCGCCCTCTCCTCTAGCGGGGGTAATGAGCAGTTCTTC. It is translated as CASALSSSGGNEQFF.

The chain has TRBV5-5 and TRBJ2-7; D may match TRBD1 or TRBD2 (6 bases each). Germline V gene sequence: CDR1 SGHKS, CDR2 YYEKEE (reference sequence). V shed 0 bases and J shed 6 bases, with 10 bases lying between them. This CDR3 spans 13 amino acids. The CDR3: CASSLAGASEQYV. Here the CDR3 DNA reads TGTGCCAGCAGCTTGGCGGGGGCGAGCGAGCAGTACGTC.

The V call is TRBV11-2, the J call TRBJ1-1, with D possibly matching TRBD1 (5 bases). Germline V CDR1 and CDR2: SGHAT, FQNNGV. The CDR3 sequence is 18 residues long. The V end lost 1 base, the J end lost 0 bases, and 18 bases lay between the germline ends. DNA for the CDR3: TGTGCCAGCAGCTTAGTGGGACCCACGGGGATCATGAACACTGAAGCTTTCTTT. Translated: CASSLVGPTGIMNTEAFF.

The CDR3 DNA reads as TGTGCCAGCAGCCCCAGTGGGTGGCGGGGAATCAATGAGCAGTTCTTC. This gives the protein CASSPSGWRGINEQFF. The gene calls are TRBV7-9 and TRBJ2-1, with D maybe TRBD2 (6 bases). Trimming removed 5 bases at V and 6 bases at J, with 20 bases between. Germline lookup yields CDR1 SEHNR and CDR2 FQNEAQ (reference sequence). This CDR3 contains 16 residues.

The chain employs TRBV30 and TRBJ1-6, with TRBD1 matching 7 bases. The CDR3 loop spans 14 amino acids. The J segment lost 10 bases and the V segment lost 0 bases, leaving 6 bases of the junction unmatched. Germline-derived CDR1 and CDR2 are GTSNPN and SVGIG (reference sequence). The CDR3 region is CAWSVLEGGSPLHF. The CDR3 nucleotides are TGTGCCTGGAGTGTACTAGAAGGGGGCTCACCCCTCCACTTT.

The chain employs TRBV5-1 and TRBJ1-2; 8 bases are shared with TRBD1. The CDR3 runs to 15 residues. CDR1 and CDR2 (germline): SGHRS, YFSETQ. V dropped 0 bases and J dropped 4; count of bases not matched to a gene: 5. The CDR3 DNA reads TGCGCCAGCAGCTTGGAACAGGGGGGTTTCTATGGCTACACCTTC. Residues: CASSLEQGGFYGYTF.

The chain combines TRBV29-1 with TRBJ2-3; TRBD2 matches 11 bases. With 4 bases clipped from V and 6 bases from J, the junction kept 3 bases outside the gene matches. The CDR3 contains 13 residues. Germline V gene lookup returns CDR1 SQVTM and CDR2 ANQGSEA. The CDR3 sequence is CSVVASGRDTQYF. For the CDR3, the DNA is TGCAGCGTTGTGGCTAGCGGGAGGGATACGCAGTATTTT.

The chain joins TRBV11-3 to TRBJ1-1; unclear D gene. With 0 bases removed from V and 3 bases from J, the gap between germline ends came to 5 bases. Germline V lookup: CDR1 SGHNT, CDR2 YENEEA. The CDR3 consists of 13 residues. Written as DNA, the CDR3 is TGTGCCAGCAGCTTAGAAGATTACACTGAAGCTTTCTTT. It is translated as CASSLEDYTEAFF.

In this sample, this clone turned up once. V gene TRBV7-2 combines with J gene TRBJ2-1; 11 bases map to TRBD2. The V segment lost 5 bases and the J segment 4 bases; nucleotides outside the gene matches: 7. The germline CDR1 and CDR2 sequences are SGHTA and FQGNSA. The CDR3 has 16 residues. In nucleotides, the CDR3 is TGTGCCAGCAGCATTCGACTAGCGGGATATTACAATGAGCAGTTCTTC. It translates to CASSIRLAGYYNEQFF. The entire variable domain, with the rest obtained from reference TRBV7-2 and TRBJ2-1, is as follows: GAGVSQSPSNKVTEKGKDVELRCDPISGHTALYWYRQSLGQGLEFLIYFQGNSAPDKSGLPSDRFSAERTGGSVSTLTIQRTQQEDSAVYLCASSIRLAGYYNEQFFGPGTRLTVL.

This clone was seen just once. The CDR3 spells CASSSTSGGDTQYF. DNA of the CDR3: TGCGCCAGCAGCTCGACTAGCGGGGGGGATACGCAGTATTTT. The chain combines TRBV5-1 with TRBJ2-3; TRBD2 matches 13 bases. Per germline, CDR1 SGHRS and CDR2 YFSETQ. J gave up 6 bases and V 3 bases, and 1 base lay outside the gene matches. The CDR3 covers 14 residues.

This chain joins TRBV24-1 and TRBJ2-5, with TRBD2 identical over 7 bases. The CDR3 is 15 residues long. Germline assignment: CDR1 KGHDR and CDR2 SFDVKD. The V and J ends lost 5 bases and 1 base, in that order; junction bases with no gene match: 6. The CDR3 bases are TGTGCCACCAGTGCCGTGGGGGGGGGCCAAGAGACCCAGTACTTC. This translates into CATSAVGGGQETQYF.

The table lists this clone with many counts. This sequence joins TRBV19 and TRBJ2-2, with 10 positions matching TRBD2. CDR1 and CDR2 from the germline V gene are LNHDA and SQIVND (reference sequence). The CDR3 contains 14 residues. Trimming cost V 8 bases and J 7 bases; bases outside gene matches: 7. The CDR3 loop is CASGASGSIGELFF. The CDR3, as DNA: TGTGCCAGTGGGGCTAGCGGGAGCATCGGGGAGCTGTTTTTT. Variable domain in full (rest from reference TRBV19 and TRBJ2-2): DGGITQSPKYLFRKEGQNVTLSCEQNLNHDAMYWYRQDPGQGLRLIYYSQIVNDFQKGDIAEGYSVSREKKESFPLTVTSAQKNPTAFYLCASGASGSIGELFFGEGSRLTVL.

The chain links TRBV5-1 to TRBJ2-1, with D unresolved. CDR3 size: 13 residues. Looked up from germline, CDR1 is SGHRS and CDR2 is YFSETQ. V was trimmed by 4 bases and J by 9 bases, leaving 14 bases between them. This CDR3 reads CASSREYATEQFF. For the CDR3, the DNA is TGCGCCAGCAGCCGCGAATACGCAACTGAGCAGTTCTTC.

The chain uses TRBV7-9 and TRBJ1-1, with a possible D match to TRBD1 (6 bases). CDR3 length equals 14 residues. Looked up from germline, CDR1 is SEHNR and CDR2 is FQNEAQ (reference sequence). Trimming took 4 bases from V and 1 from J, leaving 10 bases between them. The chain's CDR3 is CASSSRQANTEAFF. The CDR3 DNA reads as TGTGCCAGCAGCTCCCGACAGGCGAACACTGAAGCTTTCTTT. Complete variable domain (other parts from reference TRBV7-9 and TRBJ1-1): DTGVSQNPRHKITKRGQNVTFRCDPISEHNRLYWYRQTLGQGPEFLTYFQNEAQLEKSRLLSDRFSAERPKGSFSTLEIQRTEQGDSAMYLCASSSRQANTEAFFGQGTRLTVV.

This clone came up a few times. The J gene is TRBJ1-3, the V gene TRBV3-1 (or the pseudogene TRBV3-2); D remains ambiguous. V shed 2 bases and J shed 7 bases, with 15 bases lying between them. Germline CDR1 and CDR2: LGHDT and YNNKEL (reference sequence). The CDR3 is 15 residues long. The CDR3 loop reads CASSQRSLLANTIYF. CDR3 nucleotides: TGTGCCAGCAGCCAAAGATCCTTACTTGCGAACACCATATATTTT.

The gene calls are TRBV19 and TRBJ2-1; TRBD1 matches 7 bases. In germline, CDR1 is LNHDA, CDR2 SQIVND (reference sequence). With 5 bases clipped from V and 0 bases from J, the junction kept 4 bases outside the gene matches. The CDR3 loop spans 15 amino acids. The CDR3 DNA follows: TGTGCCAGTAGTCCCGGGACAGACTCCTACAATGAGCAGTTCTTC. Protein sequence: CASSPGTDSYNEQFF. The full variable domain, rest sourced from reference TRBV19 and TRBJ2-1, is DGGITQSPKYLFRKEGQNVTLSCEQNLNHDAMYWYRQDPGQGLRLIYYSQIVNDFQKGDIAEGYSVSREKKESFPLTVTSAQKNPTAFYLCASSPGTDSYNEQFFGPGTRLTVL.

The J gene is TRBJ1-4, the V gene TRBV3-1 (or the pseudogene TRBV3-2); 7 nucleotides agree with TRBD1. This CDR3 is 15 amino acids long. The germline V gene encodes CDR1 LGHDT and CDR2 YNNKEL (reference sequence). The junction had 5 bases not matched to a gene; V was cut back by 4 bases and J by 3 bases. In nucleotides, the CDR3 is TGTGCCAGCAGCCTCGCCGGACAGGCTAATGAAAAACTGTTTTTT. This codes for CASSLAGQANEKLFF.

Here the CDR3 DNA reads TGTGCCAGTAGTTCCCTAGCCGGGACAGAATACACAGATACGCAGTATTTT. Its protein product is CASSSLAGTEYTDTQYF. J is TRBJ2-3 and V is TRBV19, with TRBD1 matching 7 bases. The CDR3 contains 17 residues. After removal of 5 bases from V and 2 bases from J, the junction contained 13 bases not matched to a gene. CDR1 and CDR2 (germline): LNHDA, SQIVND (reference sequence).

About this clone itself: The missing conserved phenylalanine or tryptophan at the end of this CDR3 makes a read error likely. The DNA is omitted, as the CDR3 cannot be located on it reliably, and the CDR3 follows TCRdb's listing. The gene calls are TRBV20-1 and TRBJ1-2. Germline V gene sequence: CDR1 DFQATT, CDR2 SNEGSKA (reference sequence). The CDR3 length is 9 residues, termini included. Here the CDR3 reads CSASVLEAL.